The entry below gives a single T cell receptor beta chain sequence along with its context. Its antigen is undetermined. CDR3 length equals 15 residues. CDR1 and CDR2 from the germline V gene are DFQATT and SNEGSKA (reference sequence). V was clipped by 0 bases and J by 1 base; unmatched bases: 3. These data originate in a study of T cell repertoires in cytomegalovirus infection. Study details: Shared public TCR beta signatures pointed to both CMV infection and a matching HLA type. Study findings and constraints: Clonotypes of TCR beta that were HLA-C-restricted and CMV-specific dominated the ex vivo response.

TCRdb re-derived calls from the reads in MiXCR, one entry per CDR3 protein. The data contain around 34,000 distinct CDR3 sequences, roughly half of them seen just once; the ten biggest clones take up 80% to 95%. Here the sequenced sample was CD8+ T cells from cultured PBMCs, taken from culture after CMV antigen stimulation. This clonotype was sampled from a human donor in good health (CMV status not recorded). Some clones in this sample may be carry-over from other donors' samples. The V and J genes are TRBV20-1 and TRBJ2-4, with 7 bases aligning to TRBD2. CDR3 coding DNA: TGCAGTGCTAGAGATCTCGGGGGGGCCAAAAACATTCAGTACTTC. Residues: CSARDLGGAKNIQYF.